One sample yielded the 29 T cell receptor beta chains listed below, sequenced in a study of CD8 T cells in ankylosing spondylitis. Findings of the study overall: What appeared characteristic of ankylosing spondylitis blood was a TCR beta motif of eight highly homologous variants.

No antigen is known for these receptors. MiXCR, applied by TCRdb to the 5' RACE reads, yields one record per CDR3 protein. The sample holds 450,000 or so distinct CDR3 sequences, about 24% seen once. Sequencing was done on a sample of blood, either unsorted or a sorted T cell fraction (not recorded which). The receptors originated from a male donor with ankylosing spondylitis.

The chain employs TRBV6-2 or TRBV6-3 and TRBJ1-1; 7 bases align to TRBD1. Germline-derived CDR1 and CDR2 are MNHEY and SVGEGT. V gave up 0 bases and J gave up 1 base; unmatched junction bases: 5. CDR3 length equals 16 residues. The CDR3 DNA follows: TGTGCCAGCAGTTACTCGCGACAGGGCCGGAACACTGAAGCTTTCTTT. It yields the protein CASSYSRQGRNTEAFF.

This clonotype was picked up a small number of times. The rearrangement links TRBV12-3 or TRBV12-4 to TRBJ2-2, with 7 bases that match TRBD2. The junction had 5 bases not matched to a gene; V was cut back by 3 bases and J by 1 base. The CDR3 is 16 residues long. CDR3 residues: CASSLFAGENTGELFF. The CDR3 DNA reads TGTGCCAGCAGTTTGTTTGCGGGAGAGAACACCGGGGAGCTGTTTTTT.

The chain couples TRBV5-1 to TRBJ1-2; D not resolved. The CDR3 totals 11 residues. V gave up 4 bases and J gave up 5 bases, with 6 bases separating them. Looked up from germline, CDR1 is SGHRS and CDR2 is YFSETQ. The CDR3 DNA sequence: TGCGCCAGCAGCGGGGTTTATGGCTACACCTTC. It codes for CASSGVYGYTF.

The genes are TRBV12-3 or TRBV12-4 and TRBJ2-1; 15 bases are shared with TRBD2. The CDR3 length is 15 residues. The V segment lost 4 bases and the J segment 10 bases; nucleotides outside the gene matches: 5. The CDR3 DNA sequence: TGTGCCAGCAGTTGGACTAGCGGGAGGGCGGGAGAGCAGTTCTTC. This translates into CASSWTSGRAGEQFF.

The chain carries TRBV5-1 and TRBJ2-5; TRBD2 agrees at 10 bases. Germline loops: CDR1 SGHRS, CDR2 YFSETQ. The CDR3 is 16 residues long. Trimming took 0 bases from V and 2 from J; bases not matched to a gene: 4. The CDR3 loop reads CASSLVTSGIQETQYF. CDR3 DNA sequence: TGCGCCAGCAGCTTGGTCACTAGCGGGATACAAGAGACCCAGTACTTC.

The sample holds a few counts of this clonotype. The chain couples TRBV12-5 to TRBJ2-6; D is undetermined. In germline, CDR1 is LGHNT, CDR2 FRNRAP. There are 14 residues in the CDR3. V was trimmed by 3 bases and J by 2 bases, leaving 5 bases between them. The CDR3 nucleotides are TGTGCTAGTGGTTTAGACGCTGGGGCCAACGTCCTGACTTTC. Protein product: CASGLDAGANVLTF.

This clonotype was found a few times. The chain carries TRBV27 and TRBJ1-4; D uncertain. V was trimmed by 5 bases and J by 7 bases, leaving 11 bases between them. CDR3 length: 13 residues. Germline V gene data show CDR1 as MNHEY and CDR2 as SMNVEV (reference sequence). This chain's CDR3 is CASSAAISEKLFF. CDR3 nucleotide sequence: TGTGCCAGCAGTGCCGCCATCAGTGAAAAACTGTTTTTT.

The chain links TRBV5-1 to TRBJ2-3; D gene uncertain. V shed 1 base and J shed 10 bases, with 10 bases lying between them. Germline CDR1 is SGHRS and CDR2 is YFSETQ. This CDR3 contains 12 residues. CDR3 nucleotide sequence: TGCGCCAGCAGCTTGTTAGAGTCAGCGCAGTATTTT. It translates to CASSLLESAQYF.

This clonotype was observed a handful of times. V gene TRBV5-1 combines with J gene TRBJ1-4; no clear D gene. The CDR3 spans 14 residues. Trimming shortened V by 0 bases and J by 7 bases, and 10 bases separated the two germline ends. Per germline, CDR1 SGHRS and CDR2 YFSETQ. Written as DNA, the CDR3 is TGCGCCAGCAGCTTGGCCTCGGGGAGTGAAAAACTGTTTTTT. This codes for CASSLASGSEKLFF.

The V gene is TRBV20-1, the J gene TRBJ2-1; 11 bases line up with TRBD2. With V trimmed by 6 bases and J by 5 bases, 9 bases remained unmatched. Germline V gene sequence: CDR1 DFQATT, CDR2 SNEGSKA (reference sequence). CDR3 length equals 15 residues. CDR3 amino acids: CSAPSGTSGDNEQFF. CDR3 DNA sequence: TGCAGTGCCCCAAGCGGGACTAGCGGTGACAATGAGCAGTTCTTC.

The rearrangement links TRBV24-1 to TRBJ2-2; 9 bases line up with TRBD1. This CDR3 has 18 amino acids. Germline assignment: CDR1 KGHDR and CDR2 SFDVKD. V lost 5 bases to trimming and J lost 3 bases; unmatched junction nucleotides: 12. This chain's CDR3 is CATSVLSRDRDYTGELFF. As DNA, the CDR3 is TGTGCCACCAGTGTCCTCAGCCGGGACAGGGATTACACCGGGGAGCTGTTTTTT.

This chain uses TRBV3-1 with TRBJ2-3; TRBD1 matches 9 bases. Germline trimming cut 3 bases from V and 4 bases from J; bases unmatched to any gene: 5. The CDR3 extends over 15 amino acids. Germline CDR1 is LGHDT and CDR2 is YNNKEL (reference sequence). CDR3 region: CASSQPRQGADTQYF. The CDR3 nucleotides read TGTGCCAGCAGCCAGCCCCGACAGGGGGCAGATACGCAGTATTTT.

The chain couples TRBV24-1 to TRBJ2-6; D gene unclear. V was trimmed by 5 bases and J by 3 bases, leaving 10 bases between them. Germline V CDR1 and CDR2: KGHDR, SFDVKD. This CDR3 spans 15 amino acids. The CDR3 region is CATSGSGVGANVLTF. Here the CDR3 DNA reads TGTGCCACCAGTGGCTCCGGAGTTGGGGCCAACGTCCTGACTTTC.

This clonotype was recorded at least ten times. V and J are TRBV12-3 or TRBV12-4 and TRBJ2-7; D possibly corresponds to TRBD1 (6 bases). The CDR3 is made up of 14 amino acids. V gave up 6 bases and J gave up 1 base, with 13 bases separating them. CDR3 DNA: TGTGCCAGCAGCCCCCGCAGGGGTTCCTACGAGCAGTACTTC. It encodes CASSPRRGSYEQYF.

This chain joins TRBV15 and TRBJ2-1; D perhaps matches TRBD2 (5 bases). Germline V gene data show CDR1 as LNHNV and CDR2 as YYDKDF (reference sequence). V dropped 0 bases and J dropped 5 bases, with 14 bases sitting between them. CDR3 size: 16 residues. The CDR3 DNA follows: TGTGCCACCAGCAGAGATCGGCCTAGCAGTAACAATGAGCAGTTCTTC. Protein: CATSRDRPSSNNEQFF.

This clonotype was observed a few times. The chain is built from TRBV7-9 and TRBJ2-7, with 13 bases lining up with TRBD2. This CDR3 region has 15 residues. Germline V lookup: CDR1 SEHNR, CDR2 FQNEAQ (reference sequence). V lost 1 base to trimming and J lost 6 bases; unmatched junction nucleotides: 3. The chain's CDR3 is CASSLGTSGRGEQYF. CDR3 sequence (DNA): TGTGCCAGCAGCTTAGGGACTAGCGGGAGAGGCGAGCAGTACTTC.

The chain recombines TRBV20-1 with TRBJ2-6; D gene unclear. The ends were cut back, 3 bases at V and 0 bases at J, with 15 bases in the middle. CDR3 length: 17 amino acids. The germline V gene encodes CDR1 DFQATT and CDR2 SNEGSKA (reference sequence). Here the CDR3 reads CSASGRKANSGANVLTF. The DNA of the CDR3 is TGCAGTGCTAGTGGACGGAAAGCAAACTCTGGGGCCAACGTCCTGACTTTC.

This clonotype has a single count. A junction end diverges from the germline sequence, so it may reflect a read error. The chain employs TRBV3-1 and TRBJ2-7; 9 bases are shared with TRBD2. CDR1 and CDR2 (germline): LGHDT, YNNKEL (reference sequence). The CDR3 has 15 amino acids. The CDR3, as DNA: TGTGCCAGCAGCCCAAGGGTTAGCGGGAGTCGCGAGCATTACTTC. Its translation: CASSPRVSGSREHYF.

The chain recombines TRBV9 with TRBJ2-1; tentatively, D is TRBD1 or TRBD2 (5 bases each). V lost 3 bases and J 12 bases, leaving 16 bases between the germline ends. The CDR3 has 13 amino acids. CDR1 and CDR2 from the germline V gene are SGDLS and YYNGEE. This CDR3 reads CASSAGGAEAQFF. The CDR3 nucleotides read TGTGCCAGCAGCGCTGGGGGTGCCGAAGCGCAGTTCTTC.

At least ten counts were recorded for this clonotype. J is TRBJ1-1 and V is TRBV7-8; D is ambiguous. The V and J ends lost 3 bases and 0 bases respectively, with 11 bases between them. The length of the CDR3 is 15 residues. Germline CDR1 reads SGHVS; CDR2 reads FQNEAQ. DNA of the CDR3: TGTGCCAGCAGCTTCCAAATGGTGATGAACACTGAAGCTTTCTTT. Its protein is CASSFQMVMNTEAFF.

The DNA for the CDR3 is TGTGCCAGCAGTCTTACAGGGGTTCCTTACAATGAGCAGTTCTTC. As protein: CASSLTGVPYNEQFF. The chain recombines TRBV6-2 or TRBV6-3 with TRBJ2-1; TRBD1 agrees at 7 bases. The V segment lost 5 bases and the J segment 4 bases; nucleotides outside the gene matches: 8. CDR1 and CDR2 (germline): MNHEY, SVGEGT. The CDR3 covers 15 residues.

This clonotype has just a few counts. The chain uses TRBV18 and TRBJ2-1; 7 bases map to TRBD2. The ends lost 3 bases at V and 10 bases at J; junction bases unmatched: 6. The CDR3 consists of 13 residues. The germline V gene encodes CDR1 KGHSH and CDR2 LQKENI. For the CDR3, the DNA is TGTGCCAGCTCACCTCCTAGCGGATACGAGCAGTTCTTC. Its translation: CASSPPSGYEQFF. The variable domain in full, completed from reference TRBV18 and TRBJ2-1, reads NAGVMQNPRHLVRRRGQEARLRCSPMKGHSHVYWYRQLPEEGLKFMVYLQKENIIDESGMPKERFSAEFPKEGPSILRIQQVVRGDSAAYFCASSPPSGYEQFFGPGTRLTVL.

This clonotype showed up just a few times. The CDR3, as DNA: TGCGCCAGCAGCTCGGCACTAGCGGGAGTAACCACAGATACGCAGTATTTT. Protein sequence: CASSSALAGVTTDTQYF. V is TRBV5-1 and J is TRBJ2-3, with TRBD2 matching 11 bases. CDR1 and CDR2 (germline): SGHRS, YFSETQ. V lost 3 bases to trimming and J lost 2 bases; unmatched junction nucleotides: 8. The CDR3 has 17 amino acids.

The chain has TRBV20-1 and TRBJ2-7; tentatively, D is TRBD2 (5 bases). The CDR3 sequence is 13 residues long. Germline CDR1 is DFQATT and CDR2 is SNEGSKA (reference sequence). Trimming shortened V by 6 bases and J by 3 bases, and 15 bases separated the two germline ends. The CDR3 here is CSASSGLSYEQYF. DNA for the CDR3: TGCAGTGCCAGTTCGGGGTTAAGCTACGAGCAGTACTTC.

This clonotype was detected only a few times. This chain uses TRBV7-2 with TRBJ2-7; TRBD1 agrees at 9 bases. Germline V lookup: CDR1 SGHTA, CDR2 FQGNSA. V lost 0 bases, J lost 7 bases, and 1 base stayed unmatched. The CDR3 is 13 residues long. The CDR3 DNA reads as TGTGCCAGCAGCTTAGCGGGGACAGGGGAGCAGTACTTC. Residues: CASSLAGTGEQYF.

This clonotype was detected only a few times. The genes are TRBV9 and TRBJ2-3; TRBD1 agrees at 7 bases. The CDR3 is 15 residues long. Trimming took 4 bases from V and 4 from J; bases not matched to a gene: 9. The germline V gene encodes CDR1 SGDLS and CDR2 YYNGEE. CDR3 sequence: CASSNNRGPADTQYF. The CDR3 DNA is TGTGCCAGCAGCAACAACAGGGGCCCGGCAGATACGCAGTATTTT.

The chain has TRBV20-1 and TRBJ2-1, with D hard to call. The V and J ends lost 0 bases and 8 bases respectively, with 5 bases between them. Germline V CDR1 and CDR2: DFQATT, SNEGSKA (reference sequence). The CDR3 length is 11 residues. Here the CDR3 DNA reads TGCAGTGCTAGAGATTTCTATGAGCAGTTCTTC. Its protein product is CSARDFYEQFF.

The chain is built from TRBV20-1 and TRBJ2-7; D is possibly TRBD1 (6 bases). This CDR3 is 12 amino acids long. Trimming took 1 base from V and 4 from J, leaving 8 bases between them. CDR1 is DFQATT, CDR2 SNEGSKA, per germline (reference sequence). DNA of the CDR3: TGCAGTGCTAGAGCCCAGGGGTACGAGCAGTACGTC. It yields the protein CSARAQGYEQYV.

This clonotype was recorded once. The rearrangement links TRBV4-2 to TRBJ2-1; 9 nucleotides match TRBD2. The CDR3 is 14 residues long. After removal of 3 bases from V and 5 bases from J, the junction contained 2 bases not matched to a gene. Germline V gene sequence: CDR1 LGHNA, CDR2 YNFKEQ. The CDR3 coding sequence is TGTGCCAGCAGCCACGCGGGAGGGAACAATGAGCAGTTCTTC. Translating it yields CASSHAGGNNEQFF.